These T cell receptor beta chains were read from a single sample in a study of long-term antiretroviral therapy in people with HIV. The table came from immunoSEQ multiplex PCR; TCRdb's copy has only in-frame clones and leaves some out. The profile covers some 22,000 clones, with 79% appearing a single time and less than 9.5% taken by the ten largest. The material was unsorted PBMCs, obtained 4.1 years after starting antiretroviral therapy. These receptors were collected from a woman in her forties with HIV. CDR3s include the opening cysteine and the closing phenylalanine or tryptophan. Fields, in order: D gene, clone size, V gene, J gene, CDR3 DNA, CDR3 protein. D genes are given only for firm matches. Some rows have no size entry. The others give once, few or many, or a class for an expanded clone.

NA	once	TRBV5-1	TRBJ2-5	TGCGCCAGCAGTAGCCAAGAGACCCAGTACTTC	CASSSQETQYF
TRBD2	NA	TRBV6-4	TRBJ2-3	TGTGCCAGCAGTTCGGGACTAGCCCCCACAGATACGCAGTATTTT	CASSSGLAPTDTQYF
NA	NA	TRBV6-1	TRBJ1-1	TGTGCCAGCAGTGTATGGCGGGGAGCGGCTGAAGCTTTCTTT	CASSVWRGAAEAFF
NA	NA	TRBV7-2	TRBJ2-3	TGTGCCAGCAGCCTGAGGGACGGGGGCACAGATACGCAGTATTTT	CASSLRDGGTDTQYF
NA	NA	TRBV5-1	TRBJ2-3	TGCGCCAGCAGCAGACAGGACCTCAAAGATACGCAGTATTTT	CASSRQDLKDTQYF
NA	NA	TRBV2	TRBJ2-5	TGTGCCAGCAGTGAAAGTGTGTTCGAGACCCAGTACTTC	CASSESVFETQYF
NA	NA	TRBV27	TRBJ1-4	TGTGCCAGCAGTTTATCAGGGGGGGAAAAACTGTTTTTT	CASSLSGGEKLFF
NA	few	TRBV2	TRBJ1-2	TGTGCCAGCAGTCCAGATAGTTGGAGTGGCTACACCTTC	CASSPDSWSGYTF
TRBD2	NA	TRBV30	TRBJ2-3	TGTGCCTGGAGTGTACAAGCGGGGGGGCTGGAAGATACGCAGTATTTT	CAWSVQAGGLEDTQYF
TRBD1	NA	TRBV29-1	TRBJ1-1	TGCAGCGTTGAAGAAGGGACAGACGAAGCTTTCTTT	CSVEEGTDEAFF
TRBD2	NA	TRBV5-3	TRBJ2-1	TGTGCCAGAAGCTTTATAGCGGGAGTGATCTCCAATGAGCAGTTCTTC	CARSFIAGVISNEQFF
NA	NA	TRBV29-1	TRBJ2-7	TGCAGCGCCCAGGGAAAAACCTACGAGCAGTACTTC	CSAQGKTYEQYF
NA	NA	TRBV5-4	TRBJ2-1	TGTGCCAGCAGCCCCGGGTCCTCGGCCGACAATGAGCAGTTCTTC	CASSPGSSADNEQFF
NA	NA	TRBV7-9	TRBJ1-1	TGTGCCAGCAGCTTATCTGGGACCCTCGAAGCTTTCTTT	CASSLSGTLEAFF
NA	NA	TRBV27	TRBJ1-2	TGTGCCAGCAGTTCCGCGTCAGGGGCGACTAACTATGGCTACACCTTC	CASSSASGATNYGYTF
NA	NA	TRBV4-3	TRBJ2-1	TGCGCCAGCAGCCGCAGTGGAGGGGGCTACGAGCAGTTCTTC	CASSRSGGGYEQFF
NA	few	TRBV6-5	TRBJ1-2	TGTGCCAGCAGTCCAACCGAGCCCTATGGCTACACCTTC	CASSPTEPYGYTF
TRBD2	NA	TRBV9	TRBJ2-3	TGTGCCAGCAGCGCTACTAGCGGGAGAGGGGGGGTAGGGGTTACGCAGTATTTT	CASSATSGRGGVGVTQYF
NA	NA	TRBV5-5	TRBJ1-1	TGTGCCAGCACCGGGATTGAAGCTTTCTTT	CASTGIEAFF
TRBD1	few	TRBV7-9	TRBJ1-4	TGTGCCAGCAGCCCTTCAGACAGGGCGGGTAATGAAAAACTGTTTTTT	CASSPSDRAGNEKLFF
NA	few	TRBV7-9	TRBJ2-7	TGTGCCAGCAGCCCCCGGGACACCAGTAAAACCTACGAGCAGTACTTC	CASSPRDTSKTYEQYF
TRBD1	NA	TRBV11-2	TRBJ1-1	TGTGCCAGCAGCTCTCCCGGGACAGGGGAAACTGAAGCTTTCTTT	CASSSPGTGETEAFF
NA	NA	TRBV19	TRBJ2-5	TGTGCCAGTAGTACGGACAGACCCCAAGAGACCCAGTACTTC	CASSTDRPQETQYF
NA	NA	TRBV6-5	TRBJ1-1	TGTGCCAGCAGTTTCCAACAGGGTATGACTGAAGCTTTCTTT	CASSFQQGMTEAFF
NA	NA	TRBV6-6	TRBJ1-2	TGTGCCAGCAGTTACGACTCTGGGGCCGACTATGGCTACACCTTC	CASSYDSGADYGYTF
TRBD1	once	TRBV7-9	TRBJ1-1	TGTGCCAGCAGCTTAGGATCCAGGGGGCAAAAGACTGAAGCTTTCTTT	CASSLGSRGQKTEAFF
NA	NA	TRBV19	TRBJ1-1	TGTGCCAGTAGTATGTCGGCATTCGGGGAAGCTTTCTTT	CASSMSAFGEAFF
TRBD2	NA	TRBV2	TRBJ2-2	TGTGCCAGCGGAGCGGGAGATTTCACCGGGGAGCTGTTTTTT	CASGAGDFTGELFF
NA	NA	TRBV4-1	TRBJ2-1	TGCGCCAGCAGCGGGACCCTCAATGAGCAGTTCTTC	CASSGTLNEQFF
NA	once	TRBV7-2	TRBJ1-1	TGTGCCAGCAGCTTAAGTCGGGTGGAGGGGCTAAAGAACACTGAAGCTTTCTTT	CASSLSRVEGLKNTEAFF
NA	NA	TRBV19	TRBJ1-2	TGTGCCAGTAGAGAGGGTTCTAACTATGGCTACACCTTC	CASREGSNYGYTF
TRBD1	few	TRBV7-9	TRBJ1-5	TGTGCCAGCAGCGACGGACAGGCCCTGAATCAGCCCCAGCATTTT	CASSDGQALNQPQHF
NA	NA	TRBV4-2	TRBJ1-1	TGTGCCAGCAGCCAAGTGGGTTACAACACTGAAGCTTTCTTT	CASSQVGYNTEAFF
TRBD1	NA	TRBV2	TRBJ1-2	TGTGCCAGCAGTTCCGAGGGGGCGATAAGATATGGCTACACCTTC	CASSSEGAIRYGYTF
TRBD1	NA	TRBV6-5	TRBJ2-7	TGTGCCAGCAGTTACTCGAGAGGGGGCGTGTACGAGCAGTACTTC	CASSYSRGGVYEQYF
NA	NA	TRBV27	TRBJ1-2	TGTGCCAGCAGTTTAGGAGGGGAGAAAGGCTACACCTTC	CASSLGGEKGYTF
NA	NA	TRBV18	TRBJ1-3	TGTGCCAGCTCACCCTTGGACAGAAGCTCTGGAAACACCATATATTTT	CASSPLDRSSGNTIYF
TRBD1	NA	TRBV4-1	TRBJ1-4	TGCGCCAGCAGCCAAGATAGGGCAGGGGGCTACACCGCAACTAATGAAAAACTGTTTTTT	CASSQDRAGGYTATNEKLFF
NA	NA	TRBV29-1	TRBJ2-2	TGCAGCGTTGAACCCCCCAACACCGGGGAGCTGTTTTTT	CSVEPPNTGELFF
NA	NA	TRBV13	TRBJ1-1	TGTGCCAGCAGCCGCGGGGTGGGCACTGAAGCTTTCTTT	CASSRGVGTEAFF
NA	NA	TRBV7-9	TRBJ2-7	TGTGCCAGCAGCTTATATCCGAGACAGCCCAACGAGCAGTACTTC	CASSLYPRQPNEQYF
NA	few	TRBV7-9	TRBJ1-2	TGTGCCAGCAGCTTCGCCTCAGGGGAGGCTAACTATGGCTACACCTTC	CASSFASGEANYGYTF
TRBD1	few	TRBV2	TRBJ1-2	TGTGCCAGCAGCCTGACACAGGGGGGACTGGGTCCTAACTATGGCTACACCTTC	CASSLTQGGLGPNYGYTF
TRBD2	NA	TRBV4-2	TRBJ2-5	TGTGCCAGCAGCTGGCTACTAGCGGAAGGGGAGACCCAGTACTTC	CASSWLLAEGETQYF